The clone carrying this T cell receptor (beta chain) has ten or more counts. The sample originates from a study of response to subunit inactivated influenza vaccine. TCRdb re-analysed the RT-PCR reads in MiXCR, keeping a single row per CDR3 protein. The sample shows fewer than 750,000 distinct CDR3 sequences, roughly 15% of them seen only once. The receptor's source is a man aged 45-60 years who received an inactivated influenza vaccine. The material was PBMCs from blood, obtained about 11 days after vaccination.

CDR3 coding DNA: TGTGCCAGCAGCCGGGGGGGGGAAGAGACCCAGTACTTC. Amino acids: CASSRGGEETQYF. The chain couples TRBV6-1 to TRBJ2-5, with 8 bases identical to TRBD2. J was trimmed by 3 bases and V by 6 bases; bases with no gene match: 3. Germline V CDR1 and CDR2: MNHNS, SASEGT. The CDR3 totals 13 residues.